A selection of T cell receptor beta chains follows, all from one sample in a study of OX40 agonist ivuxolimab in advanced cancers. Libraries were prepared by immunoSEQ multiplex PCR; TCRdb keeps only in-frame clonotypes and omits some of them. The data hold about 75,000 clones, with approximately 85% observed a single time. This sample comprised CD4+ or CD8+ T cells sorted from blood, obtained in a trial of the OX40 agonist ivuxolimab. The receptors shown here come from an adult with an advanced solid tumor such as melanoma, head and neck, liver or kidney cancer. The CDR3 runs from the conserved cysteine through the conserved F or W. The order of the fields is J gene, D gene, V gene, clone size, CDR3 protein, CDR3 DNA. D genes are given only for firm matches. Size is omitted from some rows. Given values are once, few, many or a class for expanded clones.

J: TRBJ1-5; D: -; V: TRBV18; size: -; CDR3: CASSPTGNQPQHF; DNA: TGTGCCAGCTCACCGACGGGTAATCAGCCCCAGCATTTT
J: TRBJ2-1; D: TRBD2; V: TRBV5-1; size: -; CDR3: CASSSLAGAINEQFF; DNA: TGCGCCAGCAGCTCACTAGCGGGAGCGATAAATGAGCAGTTCTTC
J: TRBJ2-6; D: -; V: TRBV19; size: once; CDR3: CASSIGGLPSGANVLTF; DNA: TGTGCCAGTAGTATCGGGGGGCTGCCCTCTGGGGCCAACGTCCTGACTTTC
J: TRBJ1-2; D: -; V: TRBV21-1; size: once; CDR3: CASLRGTVVYGYTF; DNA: TGTGCCAGCTTAAGGGGGACAGTAGTCTATGGCTACACCTTC
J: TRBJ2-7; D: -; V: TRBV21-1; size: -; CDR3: CASSQDRPEQYF; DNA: TGTGCCAGCAGCCAAGATCGCCCCGAGCAGTACTTC
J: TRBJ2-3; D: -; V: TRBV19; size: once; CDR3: CASSNTGQRTDTQYF; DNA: TGTGCCAGTAGTAACACTGGACAGCGCACAGATACGCAGTATTTT
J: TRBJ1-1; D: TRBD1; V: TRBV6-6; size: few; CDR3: CASSRQGAHEAFF; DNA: TGTGCCAGCAGCCGACAGGGGGCGCATGAAGCTTTCTTT
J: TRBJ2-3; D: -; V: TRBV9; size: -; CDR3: CASSAGSSSTDTQYF; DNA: TGTGCCAGCAGCGCGGGCAGTTCTAGCACAGATACGCAGTATTTT
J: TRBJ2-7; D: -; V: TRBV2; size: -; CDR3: CASSDRGTYEQYF; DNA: TGTGCCAGCAGTGATCGAGGGACCTACGAGCAGTACTTC
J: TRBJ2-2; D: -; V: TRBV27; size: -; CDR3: CASSLQTGNTGELFF; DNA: TGTGCCAGCAGTTTACAAACAGGGAACACCGGGGAGCTGTTTTTT
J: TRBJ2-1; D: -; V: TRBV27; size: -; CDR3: CASIPLGGAREQFF; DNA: TGTGCCAGCATCCCCTTGGGGGGGGCAAGGGAGCAGTTCTTC
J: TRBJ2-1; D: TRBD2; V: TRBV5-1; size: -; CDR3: CASSPGLAAQNEQFF; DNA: TGCGCCAGCAGCCCGGGACTAGCGGCTCAAAATGAGCAGTTCTTC
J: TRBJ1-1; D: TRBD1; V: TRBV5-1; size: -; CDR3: CASSSTGRSHTEAFF; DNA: TGCGCCAGCAGCTCGACAGGGAGGTCGCACACTGAAGCTTTCTTT
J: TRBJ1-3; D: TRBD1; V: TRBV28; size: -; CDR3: CASYQWGTGSSGNTIYF; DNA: TGTGCCAGCTACCAGTGGGGGACAGGGAGCTCTGGAAACACCATATATTTT
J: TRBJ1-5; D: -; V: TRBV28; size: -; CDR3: CASSSAQYNQPQHF; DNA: TGTGCCAGCAGTTCAGCACAGTACAATCAGCCCCAGCATTTT
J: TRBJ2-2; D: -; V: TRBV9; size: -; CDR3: CASSPQPLNTGELFF; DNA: TGTGCCAGCAGCCCTCAGCCACTTAACACCGGGGAGCTGTTTTTT
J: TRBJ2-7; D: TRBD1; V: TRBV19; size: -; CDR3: CASSTQGASSYEQYF; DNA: TGTGCCAGTAGTACCCAGGGGGCCAGCTCCTACGAGCAGTACTTC
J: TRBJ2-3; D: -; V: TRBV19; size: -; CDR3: CASSIYNPSDTQYF; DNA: TGTGCCAGTAGTATTTACAACCCCTCAGATACGCAGTATTTT
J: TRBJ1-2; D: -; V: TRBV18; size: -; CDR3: CASSLGTEANYGYTF; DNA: TGTGCCAGCTCACTTGGGACGGAAGCTAACTATGGCTACACCTTC
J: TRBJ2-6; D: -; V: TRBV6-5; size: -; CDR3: CASSYRGMSGANVLTF; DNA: TGTGCCAGCAGTTACAGGGGTATGTCTGGGGCCAACGTCCTGACTTTC
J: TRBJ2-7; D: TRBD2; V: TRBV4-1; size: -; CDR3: CASSQEGLAGGYEQYF; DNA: TGCGCCAGCAGCCAGGAGGGACTAGCGGGAGGCTACGAGCAGTACTTC
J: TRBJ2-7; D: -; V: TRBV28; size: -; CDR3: CASGAPLGQYF; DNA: TGTGCCAGCGGTGCCCCCCTTGGGCAGTACTTC
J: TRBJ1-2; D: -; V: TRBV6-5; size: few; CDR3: CASSPGVNYGYTF; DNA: TGTGCCAGCAGTCCGGGAGTTAACTATGGCTACACCTTC
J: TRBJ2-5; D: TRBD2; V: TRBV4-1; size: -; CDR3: CASSHEGLAIETQYF; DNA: TGCGCCAGCAGCCACGAGGGACTAGCGATTGAGACCCAGTACTTC
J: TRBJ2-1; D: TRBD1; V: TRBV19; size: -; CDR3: CASSDRGYNEQFF; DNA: TGTGCCAGTAGTGACAGGGGATACAATGAGCAGTTCTTC
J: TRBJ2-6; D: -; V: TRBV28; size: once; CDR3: CASRRDLSGANVLTF; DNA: TGTGCCAGCAGACGGGACCTCTCTGGGGCCAACGTCCTGACTTTC
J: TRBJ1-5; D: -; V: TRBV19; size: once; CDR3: CASSILEGVSNQSQHF; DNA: TGTGCCAGTAGTATCTTGGAGGGTGTCTCCAATCAGTCCCAGCATTTT
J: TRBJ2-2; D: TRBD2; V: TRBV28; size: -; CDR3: CASSRSSGRSTGELFF; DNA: TGTGCCAGCAGTCGGTCTAGCGGGAGGTCCACCGGGGAGCTGTTTTTT